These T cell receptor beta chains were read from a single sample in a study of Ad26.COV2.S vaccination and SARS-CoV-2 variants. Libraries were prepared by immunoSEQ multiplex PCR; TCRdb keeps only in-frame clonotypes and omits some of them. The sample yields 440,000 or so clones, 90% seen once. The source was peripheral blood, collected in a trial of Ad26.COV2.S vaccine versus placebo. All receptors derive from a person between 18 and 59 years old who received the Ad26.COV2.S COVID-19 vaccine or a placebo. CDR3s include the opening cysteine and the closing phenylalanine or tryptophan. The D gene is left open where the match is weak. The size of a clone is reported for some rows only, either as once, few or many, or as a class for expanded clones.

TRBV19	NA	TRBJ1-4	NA	CASSPLDGYNEKLFF	TGTGCCAGTAGTCCACTGGACGGATATAATGAAAAGCTGTTTTTT
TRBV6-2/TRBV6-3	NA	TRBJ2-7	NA	CASSYSKVGRAYEQYF	TGTGCCAGCAGTTACTCGAAGGTTGGGAGAGCCTACGAGCAGTACTTC
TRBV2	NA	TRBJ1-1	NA	CASSEQGRRTEAFF	TGTGCCAGCAGTGAACAGGGGCGGCGAACTGAAGCTTTCTTT
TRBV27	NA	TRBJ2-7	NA	CASSVGQSSYEQYF	TGTGCCAGCAGTGTCGGACAGAGCTCCTACGAGCAGTACTTC
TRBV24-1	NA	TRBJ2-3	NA	CATSDLRENTQYF	TGTGCCACCAGTGATTTGAGGGAAAATACGCAGTATTTT
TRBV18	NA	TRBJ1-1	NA	CASSPTGLGVRGTEAFF	TGTGCCAGCTCACCAACAGGATTGGGCGTTAGAGGCACTGAAGCTTTCTTT
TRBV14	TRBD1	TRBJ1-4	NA	CASSQGGQINEKLFF	TGTGCCAGCAGCCAAGGGGGACAGATTAATGAAAAACTGTTTTTT
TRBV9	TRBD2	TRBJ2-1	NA	CASSRLAGGGLYNEQFF	TGTGCCAGCAGCCGACTAGCGGGAGGGGGTCTTTACAATGAGCAGTTCTTC
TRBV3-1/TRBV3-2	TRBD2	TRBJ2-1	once	CASSATSGGEQFF	TGTGCCAGCAGCGCGACTAGCGGGGGGGAGCAGTTCTTC
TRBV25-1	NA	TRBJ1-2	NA	CASSTGWNYGYTF	TGTGCCAGCAGTACAGGGTGGAACTATGGCTACACCTTC
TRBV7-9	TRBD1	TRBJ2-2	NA	CASSNRDRSNTGELFF	TGTGCCAGCAGCAATCGGGACAGGTCAAACACCGGGGAGCTGTTTTTT
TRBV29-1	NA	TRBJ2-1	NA	CSVGRGTALYNEQFF	TGCAGCGTTGGGAGGGGGACAGCCCTTTACAATGAGCAGTTCTTC
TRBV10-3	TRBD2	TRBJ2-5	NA	CAISESAGLVRGTQYF	TGTGCCATCAGTGAGTCGGCGGGACTAGTGAGGGGGACCCAGTACTTC
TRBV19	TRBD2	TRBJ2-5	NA	CASSRLAWGTQYF	TGTGCCAGTAGCCGACTAGCGTGGGGGACCCAGTACTTC
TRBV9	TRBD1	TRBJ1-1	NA	CASSGLTGALNTEAFF	TGTGCCAGCAGCGGCCTCACAGGGGCTCTGAACACTGAAGCTTTCTTT
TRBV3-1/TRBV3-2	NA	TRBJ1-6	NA	CASSQLHGNSYNSPLHF	TGTGCCAGCAGCCAACTGCACGGGAACTCCTATAATTCACCCCTCCACTTT
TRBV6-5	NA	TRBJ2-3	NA	CASSYEGSTDTQYF	TGTGCCAGCAGTTATGAGGGAAGCACAGATACGCAGTATTTT
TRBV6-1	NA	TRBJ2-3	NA	CASSENGVSTQYF	TGTGCCAGCAGTGAAAACGGCGTTAGTACGCAGTATTTT
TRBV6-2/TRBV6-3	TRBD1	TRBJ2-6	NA	CASSGRTGEVGANVLTF	TGTGCCAGCAGCGGGCGGACAGGGGAGGTTGGGGCCAACGTCCTGACTTTC
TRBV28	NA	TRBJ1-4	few	CASSLDPRVRGATNEKLFF	TGTGCCAGCAGTCTGGACCCACGGGTCCGGGGTGCAACTAATGAAAAACTGTTTTTT
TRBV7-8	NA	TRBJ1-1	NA	CASSSTTGWGTEAFF	TGTGCCAGCAGCTCTACGACAGGATGGGGCACTGAAGCTTTCTTT
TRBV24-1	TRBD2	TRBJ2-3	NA	CATSDLPAGGGDTQYF	TGTGCCACCAGTGATTTGCCGGCGGGAGGGGGGGATACGCAGTATTTT
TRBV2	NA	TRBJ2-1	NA	CASSPRNEQFF	TGTGCCAGCAGTCCTCGCAATGAGCAGTTCTTC
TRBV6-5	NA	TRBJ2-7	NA	CASSYAQVGTYEQYF	TGTGCCAGCAGTTACGCTCAAGTGGGGACCTACGAGCAGTACTTC
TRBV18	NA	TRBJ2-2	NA	CASSPPTDTGELFF	TGTGCCAGCTCACCACCGACAGACACCGGGGAGCTGTTTTTT
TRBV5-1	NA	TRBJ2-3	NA	CASSSRQTDTQYF	TGCGCCAGCAGCTCGCGGCAAACAGATACGCAGTATTTT
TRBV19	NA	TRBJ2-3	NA	CASRKGDTQYF	TGTGCCAGTAGGAAGGGAGATACGCAGTATTTT
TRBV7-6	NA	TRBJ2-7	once	CASSRPGSSYEQYF	TGTGCCAGCAGCCGTCCAGGGAGTTCCTACGAGCAGTACTTC
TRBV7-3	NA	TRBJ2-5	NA	CASSPQATSEAETQYF	TGTGCCAGCAGCCCCCAGGCGACATCCGAAGCGGAGACCCAGTACTTC
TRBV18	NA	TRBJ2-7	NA	CASSPSGAYYEQYF	TGTGCCAGCTCACCATCGGGAGCCTACTACGAGCAGTACTTC
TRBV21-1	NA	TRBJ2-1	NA	CASSIPGLRLNEQFF	TGTGCCAGCAGCATCCCGGGACTCAGACTGAATGAGCAGTTCTTC
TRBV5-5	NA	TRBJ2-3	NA	CASSNPRGETDTQYF	TGTGCCAGCAGCAACCCGAGGGGGGAGACAGATACGCAGTATTTT
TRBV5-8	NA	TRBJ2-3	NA	CASSSMRGTQYF	TGTGCCAGCAGCTCAATGAGAGGGACGCAGTATTTT
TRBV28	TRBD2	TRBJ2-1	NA	CASSTAAGLAGFNNEQFF	TGTGCCAGCAGCACGGCTGCCGGCCTAGCGGGGTTCAACAATGAGCAGTTCTTC
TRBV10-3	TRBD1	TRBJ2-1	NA	CAISQVGQGQGEQFF	TGTGCCATTTCACAAGTGGGACAGGGACAAGGTGAGCAGTTCTTC
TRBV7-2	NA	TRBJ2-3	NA	CASSVGLLDTQYF	TGTGCCAGCAGCGTCGGACTATTAGATACGCAGTATTTT
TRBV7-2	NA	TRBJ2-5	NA	CASSLEPTQETQYF	TGTGCCAGCAGCTTAGAACCCACCCAAGAGACCCAGTACTTC
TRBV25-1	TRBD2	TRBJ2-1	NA	CASKAPENGSGRYNEQFF	TGTGCCAGCAAGGCCCCTGAAAATGGTAGCGGGAGGTACAATGAGCAGTTCTTC
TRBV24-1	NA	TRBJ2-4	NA	CATSAGGLAKNIQYF	TGTGCCACCTCTGCCGGGGGGCTAGCCAAAAACATTCAGTACTTC